The rows below give T cell receptor beta chains drawn from one sample of a study of blood T cells in healthy people across ages. TCRdb called the 5' RACE reads again in MiXCR, with one record for every CDR3 protein. The sample carries 800,000 or so distinct CDR3 sequences, 20% to 25% recorded once. The same sample was also studied in work on T cells of mothers and their children.

Sequenced sample: blood. The receptors shown here come from a boy between 10 and 17 years old in good health. Each CDR3 is given with its conserved first and last residue. Each record gives: J gene, clone size, D gene, V gene, CDR3 length, CDR3 DNA, CDR3 protein. The D gene is left open where the match is weak. Clone size is given for some rows only: seen once, a few or many times, or a class if the clone is expanded.

TRBJ2-5 few TRBD2 TRBV7-9 16 TGTGCCAGCAGCTCCGAACTAGCGGGGGGGCCGGGGACCCAGTACTTC CASSSELAGGPGTQYF
TRBJ2-7 few . TRBV20-1 12 TGCAGTGCTAGAGGGTCCGGGTACGAGCAGTACTTC CSARGSGYEQYF
TRBJ2-7 . . TRBV28 13 TGTGCCGGCAGAAAATACAGGGATTACGAGCAGTACTTC CAGRKYRDYEQYF
TRBJ2-3 few TRBD1 TRBV24-1 15 TGTGCCACCAGTGACCCTGGGACAGTGCGGGATACGCAGTATTTT CATSDPGTVRDTQYF
TRBJ2-3 few TRBD2 TRBV7-6 15 TGTGCCAGCAGCCAATGGGCGGGGGGCACAGATACGCAGTATTTT CASSQWAGGTDTQYF
TRBJ2-2 . . TRBV20-1 15 TGCAGTGCTAGAGTCAGGGGCGCGAACACCGGGGAGCTGTTTTTT CSARVRGANTGELFF
TRBJ1-2 . . TRBV9 15 TGTGCCAGCAGCGCGTGGGATTCAAGGGACTATGGCTACACCTTC CASSAWDSRDYGYTF
TRBJ2-1 . TRBD2 TRBV7-9 18 TGTGCCATCAACCCGAGGGTGGAGCGGGAGTCTTCTGAAAATGAGCAGTTCTTC CAINPRVERESSENEQFF
TRBJ2-5 few TRBD2 TRBV20-1 15 TGCAGTGCTAGAGAGCTAGCGGGCGAGGTGGAGACCCAGTACTTC CSARELAGEVETQYF
TRBJ1-1 . TRBD1 TRBV6-6 16 TGTGCCAGCAGGAACCACAGGGGAGGTGATAGCACTGAAGCTTTCTTT CASRNHRGGDSTEAFF
TRBJ2-7 few TRBD1 TRBV27 13 TGTGCCAGCAGTAGACAGGGTAAATACGAGCAGTACTTC CASSRQGKYEQYF
TRBJ1-4 . . TRBV9 15 TGTGCCAGCAGCGTAGGCGGGGTCGGTTATGAAAAACTGTTTTTT CASSVGGVGYEKLFF
TRBJ2-3 few TRBD2 TRBV11-2 17 TGTGCCAGCAGCTCCTGGGGTAGCGGGGGCTTCACAGATACGCAGTATTTT CASSSWGSGGFTDTQYF
TRBJ2-7 . . TRBV20-1 13 TGCAGTGCTAGGTGGCAGGGTATCTACGAGCAGTACTTC CSARWQGIYEQYF
TRBJ1-1 few TRBD1 TRBV20-1 14 TGCAGTGCTGTCGAAGACAGGGTGTTCACTGAAGCTTTCTTT CSAVEDRVFTEAFF
TRBJ2-5 . . TRBV5-1 14 TGCGCCAGCAGCCACCGACAGACCCAAGAGACCCAGTACTTC CASSHRQTQETQYF
TRBJ2-7 few TRBD2 TRBV27 14 TGTGCCAGCAGTTGGGGGGGGGACGGGTACGAGCAGTACTTC CASSWGGDGYEQYF
TRBJ2-7 . TRBD1 TRBV27 14 TGTGCCAGCAGTCTTTCGGGACAGAATTACGAGCAGTACTTC CASSLSGQNYEQYF
TRBJ2-4 . . TRBV21-1 17 TGTGCCAGCAGCAAAGACTTGGACAGGGGGAACAAAAACATTCAGTACTTC CASSKDLDRGNKNIQYF
TRBJ2-1 few . TRBV7-2 14 TGTGCCAGCAGCTCTACGACCCTATACAATGAGCAGTTCTTC CASSSTTLYNEQFF
TRBJ1-1 . . TRBV6-2/TRBV6-3 15 TGTGCCAGCAGTTACGGTCAGACGGGGGGCACTGAAGCTTTCTTT CASSYGQTGGTEAFF
TRBJ2-7 few TRBD2 TRBV5-1 14 TGCGCCAGCAGCTTGCCTCCGGGAGGGGACGAGCAGTACTTC CASSLPPGGDEQYF
TRBJ2-5 . TRBD2 TRBV15 17 TGTGCCACCAGCAGAGGAGGGACTAGCGGGAGTGAAGAGACCCAGTACTTC CATSRGGTSGSEETQYF
TRBJ2-1 . TRBD2 TRBV3-1 17 TGTGCCAGCAGCCAAGGCCCGACTAGCGGGAGGAGGAATGAGCAGTTCTTC CASSQGPTSGRRNEQFF
TRBJ2-2 few . TRBV5-6 14 TGTGCCAGCAGCTTGAGAGGGATCACCGGGGAGCTGTTTTTT CASSLRGITGELFF
TRBJ1-1 few TRBD1 TRBV30 11 TGTGCCTGGGGACAGGGATCTGAAGCTTTCTTT CAWGQGSEAFF